Given below is one TCR beta chain in context. The data belong to a study of T cells after yellow fever vaccination. On the study more broadly: SMART-Seq v4 Ultra Low Input served to prepare low-cell-number fractions.

Using its own MiXCR run on the 5' RACE reads, TCRdb lists one record per CDR3 protein. The sample has under 600,000 distinct CDR3 sequences, roughly 14% seen once. The starting material was PBMCs, obtained on the day of the yellow fever booster vaccination. This TCR derives from a man aged 30-40 years who received the YFV17D yellow fever vaccine.

CDR3 in amino acids: CASSSGTGNTDTQYF. The CDR3 DNA reads TGTGCCAGCAGTTCCGGGACAGGGAACACAGATACGCAGTATTTT. This sequence joins TRBV13 and TRBJ2-3; 9 nucleotides match TRBD1. The CDR3 totals 15 residues. The V and J ends lost 6 bases and 2 bases, in that order; junction bases with no gene match: 6. Germline CDR1 PRHDT, CDR2 FYEKMQ (reference sequence).